This T cell receptor beta chain was sequenced in a study of T cells in Graves' hyperthyroidism and ophthalmopathy. Overall study results and limits: Researchers report that a 13 V-J model separated ophthalmopathy from stable hyperthyroidism. Before onset, by a median of approximately 6.8 months, the model predicted ophthalmopathy. Expanded thyroid clonotypes (above 0.001) were mostly also found in blood.

Cells are PBMCs isolated from about 10 ml of fresh blood. Amplified TCR beta CDR3 regions came from RNA transcripts. Primed by the HTBI set, a first-round RT-PCR was run on the TCR CDR3. Via MiXCR, TCRdb re-called the multiplex PCR reads, giving one row per CDR3 protein. The table shows about 270,000 distinct CDR3 sequences, with approximately 20% occurring only once. For this clonotype: The target antigen is unknown.

Material for sequencing was blood. The sequence came from a man aged 25 to 45 with Graves' ophthalmopathy.

This chain's CDR3 is CASSDGGVPAEAQHF. In DNA form, the CDR3 reads TGTGCCAGCAGCGACGGTGGAGTCCCCGCTGAGGCCCAGCATTTT. The chain employs TRBV11-3 and TRBJ1-5; D is unclear. The CDR3 spans 15 residues. Germline CDR1 is SGHNT and CDR2 is YENEEA. V gave up 5 bases and J gave up 11 bases, with 22 bases separating them. The full variable domain, in which reference TRBV11-3 and TRBJ1-5 provide the parts outside the CDR3, is EAGVVQSPRYKIIEKKQPVAFWCNPISGHNTLYWYLQNLGQGPELLIRYENEEAVDDSQLPKDRFSAERLKGVDSTLKIQPAELGDSAVYLCASSDGGVPAEAQHFGDGTRLSIL.